The 29 T cell receptor beta chains below were found in one sample sequenced in a study of T-cell memory formation after mild COVID-19. TCRdb analysed the 5' RACE reads with MiXCR anew, one entry per CDR3 protein. This repertoire shows about half a million distinct CDR3 sequences, 15% to 20% found once; its top ten account for over 9%. Material for sequencing was PBMCs or a T cell subset sorted from them (not recorded which). These TCRs come from an adult woman who had mild COVID-19 (a few samples of this study predate the infection). Cell type and time point are not known.

This clonotype was recorded a few times. V usage is TRBV4-1 and J usage is TRBJ2-3; 8 bases match TRBD2. This CDR3 is built from 18 residues. Trimming took 0 bases from V and 6 from J; bases not matched to a gene: 14. Germline-derived CDR1 and CDR2 are MGHRA and YSYEKL. CDR3 coding DNA: TGCGCCAGCAGCCAAGATCGGGGACTAGTTCCCCTCGGGGATACGCAGTATTTT. Its protein product is CASSQDRGLVPLGDTQYF.

This clonotype turned up a few times. The J gene is TRBJ1-2, the V gene TRBV6-5; D is possibly TRBD1 (5 bases). Germline V gives CDR1 MNHEY, CDR2 SVGAGI. Trimming took 5 bases from V and 5 from J, leaving 9 bases between them. This CDR3 region has 12 residues. The CDR3 here is CASSVAGYGYTF. CDR3 nucleotide sequence: TGTGCCAGCAGTGTCGCAGGGTATGGCTACACCTTC.

This clonotype was seen at least ten times. The CDR3 sequence is CASSLFRGEQFF. CDR3 DNA: TGCGCCAGCAGCTTGTTCCGGGGTGAGCAGTTCTTC. The rearrangement links TRBV5-1 to TRBJ2-1; possible D gene TRBD2, 5 bases. The CDR3 runs 12 residues. Trimming cost V 1 base and J 9 bases, with 8 bases left between them. Germline loops: CDR1 SGHRS, CDR2 YFSETQ.

The chain joins TRBV19 to TRBJ2-3; 14 positions match TRBD2. Looked up from germline, CDR1 is LNHDA and CDR2 is SQIVND (reference sequence). Trimming cost V 5 bases and J 5 bases; bases outside gene matches: 12. The length of the CDR3 is 18 residues. CDR3 sequence reads: CASSSRLAGGHLRDTQYF. The CDR3 region has the DNA TGTGCCAGTAGTTCCCGACTAGCGGGGGGGCATCTTAGAGATACGCAGTATTTT.

This clonotype showed up just once. The V and J genes are TRBV4-3 and TRBJ1-3, with D possibly TRBD1 on 5 matching bases. Germline V gene data show CDR1 as LGHNA and CDR2 as YSLEER. This CDR3 comprises 20 residues. Trimming took off 4 bases at V and 0 bases at J, with 25 bases between the two ends. The CDR3, as DNA: TGCGCCAGCAGCCTCGCCTCGCCCCTCGGGACGGCTGACTCTGGAAACACCATATATTTT. Its translation is CASSLASPLGTADSGNTIYF.

This clonotype has just a few counts. V is TRBV24-1 and J is TRBJ1-1; 7 bases map to TRBD1. Trimming took 4 bases from V and 0 from J; bases not matched to a gene: 7. The CDR3 consists of 16 residues. Germline V lookup: CDR1 KGHDR, CDR2 SFDVKD. The CDR3 DNA reads TGTGCCACCAGTGACCCTAAGACAGGGTTGAACACTGAAGCTTTCTTT. Protein product: CATSDPKTGLNTEAFF.

This clonotype was seen more than once but under ten times. The gene calls are TRBV18 and TRBJ2-5, with 11 bases matching TRBD2. CDR3 size: 17 residues. The V gene's germline CDR1 is KGHSH and CDR2 LQKENI. Trimming took 0 bases from V and 2 from J; bases not matched to a gene: 5. The CDR3 nucleotides read TGTGCCAGCTCACCACCGGGGCTAGCGGGGGGACAAGAGACCCAGTACTTC. Translating it yields CASSPPGLAGGQETQYF.

The J gene is TRBJ1-1, the V gene TRBV7-9; D is unclear. Looked up from germline, CDR1 is SEHNR and CDR2 is FQNEAQ (reference sequence). Trimming stripped 4 bases from V and 0 bases from J, with 6 bases between. CDR3 length: 13 amino acids. CDR3 coding DNA: TGTGCCAGCAGCTCTTCCCTGAACACTGAAGCTTTCTTT. It translates to CASSSSLNTEAFF.

The rearrangement joins TRBV5-6 to TRBJ1-4; TRBD1 is a possible D gene (6 bases). From germline, CDR1 is SGHDT and CDR2 YYEEEE. The V gene lost 5 bases and the J gene lost 4 bases, with 18 bases spanning the gap. The CDR3 length is 16 residues. CDR3 amino acids: CASSWDQDRLNEKLFF. CDR3 bases: TGTGCCAGCAGTTGGGACCAAGACAGGCTTAATGAAAAACTGTTTTTT.

The V call is TRBV5-1, the J call TRBJ2-2; D may be TRBD2 (6 bases). The CDR3 has 15 residues. With 0 bases removed from V and 5 bases from J, the gap between germline ends came to 11 bases. Germline CDR1 reads SGHRS; CDR2 reads YFSETQ. CDR3: CASSLGRRDTGELFF. Here the CDR3 DNA reads TGCGCCAGCAGCTTGGGCAGGAGGGATACCGGGGAGCTGTTTTTT.

V gene TRBV7-6 combines with J gene TRBJ2-5; D might be TRBD1 (5 bases). The CDR3 length is 12 residues. Germline CDR1 reads SGHVS; CDR2 reads FNYEAQ. V gave up 4 bases and J gave up 9 bases, with 12 bases separating them. In nucleotides, the CDR3 is TGTGCCAGCAGCTCCCTGGACACTCCCCAGTACTTC. Its protein product is CASSSLDTPQYF. Together with reference TRBV7-6 and TRBJ2-5, the CDR3 gives the full variable domain: GAGVSQSPRYKVTKRGQDVALRCDPISGHVSLYWYRQALGQGPEFLTYFNYEAQQDKSGLPNDRFSAERPEGSISTLTIQRTEQRDSAMYRCASSSLDTPQYFGPGTRLLVL.

The gene calls are TRBV5-1 and TRBJ2-7, with a possible D match to TRBD2 (5 bases). V lost 0 bases and J 0 bases, leaving 10 bases between the germline ends. The CDR3 length is 15 residues. Germline CDR1 reads SGHRS; CDR2 reads YFSETQ. The CDR3 sequence is CASSLDPGISYEQYF. DNA for the CDR3: TGCGCCAGCAGCTTGGATCCGGGAATCTCCTACGAGCAGTACTTC. The entire variable domain, with the rest obtained from reference TRBV5-1 and TRBJ2-7, is as follows: KAGVTQTPRYLIKTRGQQVTLSCSPISGHRSVSWYQQTPGQGLQFLFEYFSETQRNKGNFPGRFSGRQFSNSRSEMNVSTLELGDSALYLCASSLDPGISYEQYFGPGTRLTVT.

The V gene is TRBV5-4, the J gene TRBJ2-3; 13 bases map to TRBD2. The J segment lost 5 bases and the V segment lost 0 bases, leaving 21 bases of the junction unmatched. Germline V gives CDR1 SGHNT, CDR2 YYREEE (reference sequence). CDR3 size: 22 residues. The CDR3 loop is CASSLGPIRGLAGVIKGDTQYF. CDR3 nucleotides: TGTGCCAGCAGCTTGGGCCCCATTAGAGGACTAGCGGGGGTTATAAAGGGAGATACGCAGTATTTT.

A few counts support this clonotype. This chain joins TRBV29-1 and TRBJ2-3, with 11 positions matching TRBD2. With V trimmed by 5 bases and J by 0 bases, 7 bases remained unmatched. Germline V gene data show CDR1 as SQVTM and CDR2 as ANQGSEA. The CDR3 is made up of 16 amino acids. CDR3 nucleotides: TGCAGCGTTTCCGGGACTAGCGGATCTAGCACAGATACGCAGTATTTT. It translates to CSVSGTSGSSTDTQYF.

The sample holds many counts of this clonotype. This chain joins TRBV20-1 and TRBJ1-2; D remains unclear. V lost 6 bases to trimming and J lost 4 bases, with 27 bases between them. The CDR3 is made up of 17 amino acids. Germline loops: CDR1 DFQATT, CDR2 SNEGSKA (reference sequence). CDR3: CSASPTTVPPDSYGYTF. DNA for the CDR3: TGCAGTGCCAGCCCCACCACGGTCCCGCCCGATTCCTATGGCTACACCTTC.

A few counts support this clonotype. The rearrangement links TRBV12-3 or TRBV12-4 to TRBJ1-6; D possibly corresponds to TRBD1 (5 bases). The V and J ends lost 3 bases and 7 bases respectively, with 10 bases between them. The CDR3 is 14 residues long. The CDR3 DNA reads TGTGCCAGCAGTTTTGCGAGGGGAAATTCACCCCTCCACTTT. Amino acid sequence: CASSFARGNSPLHF.

This clonotype was detected only a few times. The chain links TRBV14 to TRBJ2-1; tentative D call: TRBD2 (5 bases). The CDR3 has 15 residues. The V end was cut by 7 bases, the J end by 2 bases, with 15 bases between. Germline V gene data show CDR1 as SGHDN and CDR2 as FVKESK. For the CDR3, the DNA is TGTGCCAGCACCCGAGGGCTAGACCCCTACAATGAGCAGTTCTTC. As protein: CASTRGLDPYNEQFF. Using reference TRBV14 and TRBJ2-1 for the parts outside the CDR3, the full variable domain is EAGVTQFPSHSVIEKGQTVTLRCDPISGHDNLYWYRRVMGKEIKFLLHFVKESKQDESGMPNNRFLAERTGGTYSTLKVQPAELEDSGVYFCASTRGLDPYNEQFFGPGTRLTVL.

This chain connects TRBV12-3 or TRBV12-4 to TRBJ2-1; TRBD2 agrees at 7 bases. V was clipped by 4 bases and J by 5 bases; unmatched bases: 11. CDR3 size: 16 residues. The DNA for the CDR3 is TGTGCCAGCAGTTCCTATTGGGGACTATCCAACAATGAGCAGTTCTTC. Its protein is CASSSYWGLSNNEQFF.

The chain has TRBV11-3 and TRBJ1-1; TRBD1 might be the D (6 bases). Germline V gives CDR1 SGHNT, CDR2 YENEEA. This CDR3 comprises 13 residues. Trimming stripped 5 bases from V and 4 bases from J, with 11 bases between. CDR3 sequence reads: CASSPGVRTEAFF. In DNA, the CDR3 is TGTGCCAGCAGCCCAGGGGTGCGCACTGAAGCTTTCTTT.

The rearrangement joins TRBV28 to TRBJ1-5; 8 nucleotides match TRBD1. CDR3 size: 14 residues. Looked up from germline, CDR1 is MDHEN and CDR2 is SYDVKM. The V gene end was trimmed by 5 bases and the J gene end by 8 bases; junction bases not matched to a gene: 8. The CDR3 coding sequence is TGTGCCAGCAGTGAGGACAGGGTGGGGAAGCCCCAGCATTTT. The encoded protein is CASSEDRVGKPQHF.

The CDR3 DNA reads as TGTGCCAGCAGCCCGCGAATTTACCAGCAGAGGAATGAGCAGTTCTTC. Residues: CASSPRIYQQRNEQFF. The V gene is TRBV7-8, the J gene TRBJ2-1; D gene ambiguous. V was cut by 5 bases and J by 7 bases, with 21 bases left in between. Germline CDR1 is SGHVS and CDR2 is FQNEAQ. The CDR3 consists of 16 residues.

This clonotype has a count of ten or more. The chain joins TRBV5-1 to TRBJ2-5; either TRBD1 or TRBD2 may supply D (6 bases each). The CDR3 consists of 15 residues. Deletions cut 0 bases from V and 5 bases from J, with 14 bases between. CDR1 SGHRS and CDR2 YFSETQ come from the germline V gene. The CDR3 region has the DNA TGCGCCAGCAGCTTGGCCCCGGGGGCAGGGGAGACCCAGTACTTC. Translated: CASSLAPGAGETQYF.

This chain links TRBV5-1 with TRBJ2-7, with 9 bases fitting TRBD2. The CDR3 contains 14 residues. In germline, CDR1 is SGHRS, CDR2 YFSETQ. V was clipped by 7 bases and J by 2 bases; unmatched bases: 7. The CDR3 DNA reads TGCGCCAGCGCGGGGGGGGGACAGCCCTACGAGCAGTACTTC. It translates to CASAGGGQPYEQYF.

The chain links TRBV2 to TRBJ2-2, with 14 bases matching TRBD2. Per the germline V gene, CDR1 is SNHLY and CDR2 is FYNNEI. This CDR3 comprises 15 residues. Trimming at V came to 6 bases and at J to 4 bases, leaving 1 base not matched to a gene. DNA of the CDR3: TGTGCCAGCAGGACTAGCGGGGGGGGCACCGGGGAGCTGTTTTTT. This translates into CASRTSGGGTGELFF.

This clonotype came up a few times. A much larger clone differs from this one at a single base, so this may be a read error. The chain combines TRBV7-3 with TRBJ2-1, with 8 nucleotides matching TRBD2. The CDR3 spans 15 residues. Unmatched junction bases numbered 3, after V lost 2 bases and J lost 3 bases. Germline loops: CDR1 SGHTA, CDR2 FQGTGA. CDR3: CASSLGRGDYNEQFF. The CDR3 DNA is TGTGCCAGCAGCTTAGGGCGGGGGGACTACAATGAGCAGTTCTTC.

The gene calls are TRBV3-1 and TRBJ2-1, with 8 bases identical to TRBD1. The CDR3 has 15 amino acids. The ends lost 6 bases at V and 6 bases at J; junction bases unmatched: 10. Germline V lookup: CDR1 LGHDT, CDR2 YNNKEL (reference sequence). The CDR3 nucleotides read TGTGCCAGCAGTCGCGGACAGGGCATTAGCAATGAGCAGTTCTTC. It specifies CASSRGQGISNEQFF.

This clonotype was recorded a few times. V usage is TRBV12-3 or TRBV12-4 and J usage is TRBJ2-3; 8 positions agree with TRBD1. This CDR3 is built from 15 residues. J gave up 7 bases and V 1 base, and 7 bases lay outside the gene matches. CDR3 region: CASSLGGQVTHTQYF. The DNA for the CDR3 is TGTGCCAGCAGTTTAGGGGGACAGGTTACTCATACGCAGTATTTT.

This clonotype was detected a few times. V usage is TRBV12-3 or TRBV12-4 and J usage is TRBJ2-1, with 12 bases identical to TRBD2. The junction had 6 bases not matched to a gene; V was cut back by 6 bases and J by 6 bases. This CDR3 region has 15 residues. CDR3 in amino acids: CASRPGLAGINEQFF. The CDR3 DNA is TGTGCCAGCAGACCAGGACTAGCGGGGATCAATGAGCAGTTCTTC.

Only a few counts were recorded for this clonotype. The rearrangement links TRBV5-1 to TRBJ2-1; a possible D gene is TRBD2 (5 bases). V dropped 1 base and J dropped 7 bases, with 12 bases sitting between them. The CDR3 is 14 amino acids. Germline V gene lookup returns CDR1 SGHRS and CDR2 YFSETQ. CDR3 sequence (DNA): TGCGCCAGCAGCTTGATGGCGGGCCGGAATGAGCAGTTCTTC. It yields the protein CASSLMAGRNEQFF.